Below, 5 T cell receptor beta chains from the same sample are listed, as sequenced in a study of Graves' ophthalmopathy and Graves' hyperthyroidism. The study amplified TCR beta CDR3 regions using RNA transcripts. RT-PCR with HTBI primers came first, then second-round multiplex PCR. TCRdb re-called the multiplex PCR reads through MiXCR, storing one row per CDR3 protein. The sample lists around 660,000 distinct CDR3 sequences, 35% to 50% occurring once. Sequencing was performed on peripheral blood. All receptors come from an adult man with Graves' ophthalmopathy.

This clonotype was seen ten or more times. The V call is TRBV11-2, the J call TRBJ1-6; D is uncertain. The CDR3 contains 14 residues. V was cut by 0 bases and J by 4 bases, with 4 bases left in between. From germline, CDR1 is SGHAT and CDR2 FQNNGV. The CDR3 region has the DNA TGTGCCAGCAGCTTAGACGGTTATAATTCACCCCTCCACTTT. It codes for CASSLDGYNSPLHF.

In this sample, this clonotype turned up once. CDR3 DNA: TGCGCCAGCAGTGACGGCAGGGTGAACGAGCAGTACTTC. Residues: CASSDGRVNEQYF. The rearrangement links TRBV10-2 to TRBJ2-7; possible D gene TRBD1, 5 bases. Trimming took off 3 bases at V and 5 bases at J, with 11 bases between the two ends. This CDR3 contains 13 residues. Germline V gives CDR1 WSHSY, CDR2 SAAADI.

This clonotype was found many times. The chain is built from TRBV19 and TRBJ1-1; 7 bases are a match to TRBD1. V lost 10 bases to trimming and J lost 5 bases; unmatched junction nucleotides: 10. In germline, CDR1 is LNHDA, CDR2 SQIVND (reference sequence). The CDR3 is made up of 13 amino acids. The CDR3 sequence is CATGKGRGTEAFF. As DNA, the CDR3 is TGTGCCACCGGGAAAGGCAGGGGGACTGAAGCTTTCTTT.

A remark on this clonotype: One end of the junction fails to match germline, which may point to a read error. The rearrangement uses TRBV20-1 and TRBJ2-6; tentative D call: TRBD2 (6 bases). CDR3 length equals 12 residues. Germline V gene lookup returns CDR1 DFQATT and CDR2 SNEGSKA (reference sequence). The CDR3 loop reads CSAEGGTNTEAF. The CDR3 bases are TGCAGTGCCGAGGGCGGGACGAACACTGAAGCTTTC.

Turning to this clonotype: This may stem from a read error, because a much larger clone lies one nucleotide away. This rearrangement joins TRBV10-3 to TRBJ1-1; TRBD1 agrees at 7 bases. Looked up from germline, CDR1 is ENHRY and CDR2 is SYGVKD. V shed 5 bases, J shed 6 bases, and the junction held 9 bases outside the gene matches. The CDR3 extends over 14 amino acids. The CDR3 protein is CAISLGGRGPEAFF. CDR3 coding DNA: TGTGCCATCAGTTTAGGGGGCAGGGGCCCTGAAGCTTTCTTT.